This TCR beta chain originates from a study of cytomegalovirus exposure and HLA in healthy donors. Points from the study as a whole: It was about 150 TCR beta chains that were listed as cytomegalovirus-associated.

The PCR had 60 Vbeta and 13 Jbeta primers. Repertoires were generated with immunoSEQ multiplex PCR, while TCRdb's copy carries only in-frame clones and drops some. Among under 150,000 clones listed, around 77% were seen once. The CDR3 totals 15 residues. CDR1 and CDR2 (germline): MNHNY, SVGAGI (reference sequence). Trimming left V 5 bases short and J 5 bases short, with 16 bases between. Notes on this clone: Its antigen is unidentified.

The receptor's source is a man aged 50-59 years in good health and CMV-seronegative. The genes are TRBV6-6 and TRBJ2-1; a weak D match, TRBD2 (6 bases). The specimen was PBMCs. The CDR3 protein is CASSRDSPNNNEQFF. The CDR3 DNA sequence: TGTGCCAGCAGTCGGGACTCGCCGAACAACAATGAGCAGTTCTTC.